One and the same sample provided the 27 T cell receptor beta chains below, sequenced in a study of T cell responses to AZD1222 COVID-19 vaccine. The assay was immunoSEQ multiplex PCR, and TCRdb's table has in-frame clones only and misses some. The listing records under 150,000 clones. The sequenced sample consisted of peripheral blood. The receptors originated from an adult in good health.

The genes are TRBV18 and TRBJ1-4, with a weak D call TRBD1 (6 bases). CDR1 and CDR2 (germline): KGHSH, LQKENI. Trimming shortened V by 6 bases and J by 5 bases, and 16 bases separated the two germline ends. The length of the CDR3 is 15 residues. The CDR3 sequence: CASSFGQINNEKLFF. The DNA of the CDR3 is TGTGCCAGCTCGTTCGGACAGATCAACAATGAAAAACTGTTTTTT.

The chain has TRBV11-2 and TRBJ1-1; 7 nucleotides line up with TRBD1. CDR1 and CDR2 from the germline V gene are SGHAT and FQNNGV. Trimming removed 5 bases from V and 1 base from J; junction bases left unmatched: 1. This CDR3 comprises 13 residues. CDR3 loop: CASSRQGNTEAFF. The CDR3 DNA reads TGTGCCAGCAGCAGACAGGGGAACACTGAAGCTTTCTTT.

V usage is TRBV7-2 and J usage is TRBJ1-3; 8 bases are a match to TRBD1. From germline, CDR1 is SGHTA and CDR2 FQGNSA. V lost 2 bases and J lost 3; bases outside the gene matches: 6. The CDR3 loop spans 16 amino acids. DNA of the CDR3: TGTGCCAGCAGCTTAACGACAGGGGCGGGTGGAAACACCATATATTTT. Translated, it gives CASSLTTGAGGNTIYF.

This chain joins TRBV19 and TRBJ2-1; D is ambiguous. This CDR3 has 12 amino acids. Germline V gene data show CDR1 as LNHDA and CDR2 as SQIVND (reference sequence). V was trimmed by 10 bases and J by 5 bases, leaving 12 bases between them. The CDR3 DNA reads TGTGCCACACCCCAGGCCGACAATGAGCAGTTCTTC. It codes for CATPQADNEQFF.

The genes are TRBV28 and TRBJ1-1, with D perhaps TRBD1 (5 bases). Looked up from germline, CDR1 is MDHEN and CDR2 is SYDVKM. The ends were cut back, 2 bases at V and 0 bases at J, with 10 bases in the middle. The length of the CDR3 is 15 residues. Here the CDR3 reads CASSLLGVLNTEAFF. CDR3 nucleotide sequence: TGTGCCAGCAGTTTACTAGGGGTATTGAACACTGAAGCTTTCTTT.

This chain uses TRBV29-1 with TRBJ1-1; D uncertain. Per the germline V gene, CDR1 is SQVTM and CDR2 is ANQGSEA. The germline V and J ends were trimmed by 4 bases and 6 bases, with 9 bases remaining between them. CDR3 length: 11 amino acids. CDR3 residues: CSVVPSAEAFF. CDR3 coding DNA: TGCAGCGTTGTCCCCAGCGCTGAAGCTTTCTTT.

This chain joins TRBV6-5 and TRBJ1-4, with D tentatively TRBD1 (5 bases). This CDR3 contains 14 residues. The germline V gene has CDR1 MNHEY and CDR2 SVGAGI. Trimming shortened V by 6 bases and J by 6 bases, and 14 bases separated the two germline ends. CDR3 DNA sequence: TGTGCCAGCAGCTCCGGGACCCCGGATGAAAAACTGTTTTTT. This encodes CASSSGTPDEKLFF.

The chain is built from TRBV25-1 and TRBJ2-3; D is undetermined. The CDR3 has 13 residues. With 2 bases removed from V and 6 bases from J, the gap between germline ends came to 9 bases. CDR1 and CDR2 from the germline V gene are MGHDK and SYGVNS. This CDR3 is CASSEPPVDTQYF. CDR3 nucleotides: TGTGCCAGCAGTGAACCACCCGTGGATACGCAGTATTTT. The full variable domain, in which reference TRBV25-1 and TRBJ2-3 provide the parts outside the CDR3, is EADIYQTPRYLVIGTGKKITLECSQTMGHDKMYWYQQDPGMELHLIHYSYGVNSTEKGDLSSESTVSRIRTEHFPLTLESARPSHTSQYLCASSEPPVDTQYFGPGTRLTVL.

V gene TRBV2 combines with J gene TRBJ1-1, with D tentatively TRBD1 (6 bases). The CDR3 sequence is 15 residues long. In germline, CDR1 is SNHLY, CDR2 FYNNEI. V was clipped by 10 bases and J by 4 bases, with 22 bases between them. This CDR3 reads CATRQDRTGGTEAFF. CDR3 DNA: TGTGCCACAAGACAGGACCGAACTGGGGGCACTGAAGCTTTCTTT.

The V call is TRBV6-4, the J call TRBJ1-4, with a weak D call TRBD1 (5 bases). The V gene lost 4 bases and the J gene lost 0 bases, with 18 bases spanning the gap. Germline lookup yields CDR1 MRHNA and CDR2 SNTAGT. This CDR3 spans 18 amino acids. The CDR3 loop reads CASSGPTRTPTTNEKLFF. The CDR3 nucleotides are TGTGCCAGCAGTGGCCCAACCCGGACACCAACAACTAATGAAAAACTGTTTTTT.

V is TRBV13 and J is TRBJ2-1, with 10 bases fitting TRBD2. This CDR3 is 17 amino acids long. The V and J ends lost 4 bases and 5 bases, in that order; junction bases with no gene match: 11. Germline CDR1 reads PRHDT; CDR2 reads FYEKMQ (reference sequence). CDR3 loop: CASSYPQGLAIHNEQFF. CDR3 nucleotide sequence: TGTGCCAGCAGCTACCCCCAGGGACTAGCGATTCACAATGAGCAGTTCTTC.

The rearrangement links TRBV18 to TRBJ1-4, with D perhaps TRBD1 (6 bases). The V end was cut by 1 base, the J end by 4 bases, with 10 bases between. CDR1 is KGHSH and CDR2 is LQKENI in the germline V gene. The CDR3 spans 15 residues. CDR3 nucleotide sequence: TGTGCCAGCTCACCACGTGGGACACTTAATGAAAAACTGTTTTTT. As protein: CASSPRGTLNEKLFF.

V is TRBV3-1 (or the pseudogene TRBV3-2) and J is TRBJ1-1; unclear D gene. With 3 bases removed from V and 4 bases from J, the gap between germline ends came to 9 bases. CDR3 length: 13 residues. Per germline, CDR1 LGHDT and CDR2 YNNKEL (reference sequence). The chain's CDR3 is CASSQGWGTEAFF. For the CDR3, the DNA is TGTGCCAGCAGCCAGGGTTGGGGCACTGAAGCTTTCTTT.

The chain joins TRBV11-2 to TRBJ2-1, with a tentative D call TRBD2 (5 bases). CDR3 length: 15 residues. The germline CDR1 and CDR2 sequences are SGHAT and FQNNGV. The ends were cut back, 3 bases at V and 7 bases at J, with 16 bases in the middle. CDR3 nucleotides: TGTGCCAGCAGCTTCTTCGGATCTACGGGGAATGAGCAGTTCTTC. Translated: CASSFFGSTGNEQFF.

The J gene is TRBJ1-1, the V gene TRBV5-1; no reliable D call. The germline V gene encodes CDR1 SGHRS and CDR2 YFSETQ. Trimming cost V 0 bases and J 11 bases, with 14 bases left between them. The CDR3 is 13 residues long. Here the CDR3 DNA reads TGCGCCAGCAGCTTGGCGGGTACGGATAGGGCTTTCTTT. The encoded protein is CASSLAGTDRAFF.

The rearrangement joins TRBV6-5 to TRBJ1-2, with 7 bases that match TRBD1. This CDR3 contains 13 residues. CDR1 is MNHEY, CDR2 SVGAGI, per germline. V was pared by 5 bases and J by 8 bases, with 8 bases of the junction left unmatched. The CDR3 nucleotides read TGTGCCAGCAGTCCCGACAGGGTATGGGGCTACACCTTC. This translates into CASSPDRVWGYTF.

In DNA form, the CDR3 reads TGTGCCATCAGTGAGGGCGGCCAGAGCTCCTATAATTCACCCCTCCACTTT. Its protein product is CAISEGGQSSYNSPLHF. The chain is built from TRBV10-3 and TRBJ1-6; D uncertain. V lost 2 bases to trimming and J lost 0 bases, with 11 bases between them. The CDR3 consists of 17 residues. Germline values: CDR1 ENHRY, CDR2 SYGVKD.

V gene TRBV9 combines with J gene TRBJ2-1; 7 bases line up with TRBD2. Germline V gene sequence: CDR1 SGDLS, CDR2 YYNGEE. Unmatched junction bases numbered 1, after V lost 4 bases and J lost 0 bases. The CDR3 sequence is 14 residues long. The CDR3 reads CASSPGGSYNEQFF. CDR3 in DNA: TGTGCCAGCAGCCCGGGGGGCTCCTACAATGAGCAGTTCTTC.

The chain employs TRBV12-5 and TRBJ1-3; 10 positions match TRBD1. The CDR3 has 15 residues. Looked up from germline, CDR1 is LGHNT and CDR2 is FRNRAP. V gave up 5 bases and J gave up 4 bases; unmatched junction bases: 5. In nucleotides, the CDR3 is TGTGCTAGTGGTCCGGGACAGGGGAGAGGAAACACCATATATTTT. Its protein product is CASGPGQGRGNTIYF.

V usage is TRBV27 and J usage is TRBJ1-1; D is possibly TRBD1 (6 bases). Per the germline V gene, CDR1 is MNHEY and CDR2 is SMNVEV (reference sequence). CDR3 length: 16 residues. Trimming pared 5 bases from V and 6 bases from J, leaving 22 bases between. The CDR3 DNA reads as TGTGCCAGCAGTCCCCGGGGCGTCAGGGGTTCGTCTGAAGCTTTCTTT. Encoded protein: CASSPRGVRGSSEAFF.

The CDR3 nucleotides are TGTGCCATCAGTGAGTCGAATTATCAGCCCCAGCATTTT. Translated: CAISESNYQPQHF. The chain has TRBV10-3 and TRBJ1-5; D gene ambiguous. From germline, CDR1 is ENHRY and CDR2 SYGVKD. The CDR3 is made up of 13 amino acids. The V end was cut by 0 bases, the J end by 5 bases, with 5 bases between.

The CDR3: CSVEGGTSRFTDTQYF. The CDR3 DNA sequence: TGCAGCGTTGAAGGGGGGACTAGCAGGTTCACAGATACGCAGTATTTT. The gene calls are TRBV29-1 and TRBJ2-3; 9 bases line up with TRBD2. This CDR3 is 16 amino acids long. Looked up from germline, CDR1 is SQVTM and CDR2 is ANQGSEA. With V trimmed by 1 base and J by 2 bases, 7 bases remained unmatched.

On this clone: The junction and the germline gene differ at one end; a read error may be behind it. V gene TRBV2 combines with J gene TRBJ1-4; 10 positions match TRBD1. CDR1 and CDR2 (germline): SNHLY, FYNNEI. CDR3 size: 15 residues. The CDR3 region is CASSEVRQGAEKLFF. In DNA, the CDR3 is TGTGCCAGCAGCGAAGTGAGACAGGGGGCCGAAAAACTGTTTTTT. Drawing the rest from reference TRBV2 and TRBJ1-4, the complete variable domain is EPEVTQTPSHQVTQMGQEVILRCVPISNHLYFYWYRQILGQKVEFLVSFYNNEISEKSEIFDDQFSVERPDGSNFTLKIRSTKLEDSAMYFCASSEVRQGAEKLFFGSGTQLSVL.

V and J are TRBV6-6 and TRBJ2-2; D is unresolved. V was trimmed by 0 bases and J by 3 bases, leaving 8 bases between them. Germline CDR1 MNHNY, CDR2 SVGAGI (reference sequence). CDR3 length equals 15 residues. CDR3 DNA: TGTGCCAGCAGTTACTCGATTCTCGACACCGGGGAGCTGTTTTTT. As protein: CASSYSILDTGELFF.

The CDR3 DNA reads as TGCGCCAGTCGGGACACTAATGAAAAACTGTTTTTT. Translating it yields CASRDTNEKLFF. The chain has TRBV5-1 and TRBJ1-4, with a tentative D call TRBD1 (5 bases). V was clipped by 8 bases and J by 2 bases, with 7 bases between them. This CDR3 is built from 12 residues. Germline values: CDR1 SGHRS, CDR2 YFSETQ.

V and J are TRBV5-5 and TRBJ1-2, with TRBD1 as a possible D gene (6 bases). The CDR3 spans 13 residues. Per the germline V gene, CDR1 is SGHKS and CDR2 is YYEKEE (reference sequence). Trimming left V 5 bases short and J 4 bases short, with 12 bases between. The CDR3, as DNA: TGTGCCAGCAGACCGGGGGCAGTCTATGGCTACACCTTC. Encoded protein: CASRPGAVYGYTF. Drawing the rest from reference TRBV5-5 and TRBJ1-2, the complete variable domain is DAGVTQSPTHLIKTRGQQVTLRCSPISGHKSVSWYQQVLGQGPQFIFQYYEKEERGRGNFPDRFSARQFPNYSSELNVNALLLGDSALYLCASRPGAVYGYTFGSGTRLTVV.

The chain links TRBV24-1 to TRBJ1-5, with D possibly being TRBD1 (5 bases). The CDR3 consists of 13 residues. The germline V gene has CDR1 KGHDR and CDR2 SFDVKD. V dropped 7 bases and J dropped 0 bases, with 6 bases sitting between them. The CDR3 reads CATRGDSNQPQHF. CDR3 sequence (DNA): TGTGCCACCAGAGGGGATAGCAATCAGCCCCAGCATTTT.